These 2 T cell receptor beta chains were all obtained from the same sample, sequenced in a study of blood T cell repertoires in COVID-19. TCRdb's table, derived via immunoSEQ multiplex PCR, lists solely in-frame clones and lacks some. This repertoire shows about 200,000 clones, roughly four fifths found once; its top ten account for 12%. Sequences were obtained from PBMCs or T cells enriched from blood (not recorded which). The receptor set was obtained from a man aged 40-49 years who had recovered from COVID-19.

The J gene is TRBJ2-4, the V gene TRBV28; 7 positions agree with TRBD1. The length of the CDR3 is 13 residues. Per germline, CDR1 MDHEN and CDR2 SYDVKM. The V gene end was trimmed by 7 bases and the J gene end by 6 bases; junction bases not matched to a gene: 6. CDR3 loop: CASTETGSNIQYF. The DNA for the CDR3 is TGTGCCAGCACCGAGACAGGGTCAAACATTCAGTACTTC.

V gene TRBV7-9 combines with J gene TRBJ2-1, with D tentatively TRBD2 (6 bases). Trimming removed 2 bases from V and 8 bases from J, with 13 bases in between. Germline assignment: CDR1 SEHNR and CDR2 FQNEAQ (reference sequence). The CDR3 totals 14 residues. CDR3 region: CASSLHGSGDEQFF. DNA of the CDR3: TGTGCCAGCAGCTTACACGGGAGTGGCGATGAGCAGTTCTTC.